This T cell receptor (beta chain) was obtained from a study of shared clonotypes between healthy human individuals. Terminally differentiated effector memory CD45RA+ cells were excluded from the naive CD8 cells, which were CD45RO-negative and positively selected for CCR7. A deep-level run was used for the assay. TCRdb keeps only in-frame clones here, not all; method: immunoSEQ multiplex PCR. This sample has some 2.1 million clones, with about 93% found just once. Worth noting for this clone: The target antigen is unknown.

Broader study findings: Researchers found naive subsets generally carried larger estimated richness than memory subsets.

The CDR3 runs 16 residues. The germline CDR1 and CDR2 sequences are LGHNA and YSLEER. The V end lost 2 bases, the J end lost 3 bases, and 17 bases lay between the germline ends. The clonotype was recovered from a man aged 18 to 30 in good health. Some clones in this sample may be carry-over from other donors' samples. This rearrangement joins TRBV4-3 to TRBJ2-7; D not resolved. Sequenced sample: naive CD8+ T cells from PBMCs. Written as DNA, the CDR3 is TGCGCCAGCAGCCAATCCGCAACGGCAGCCGGCTACGAGCAGTACTTC. It yields the protein CASSQSATAAGYEQYF.